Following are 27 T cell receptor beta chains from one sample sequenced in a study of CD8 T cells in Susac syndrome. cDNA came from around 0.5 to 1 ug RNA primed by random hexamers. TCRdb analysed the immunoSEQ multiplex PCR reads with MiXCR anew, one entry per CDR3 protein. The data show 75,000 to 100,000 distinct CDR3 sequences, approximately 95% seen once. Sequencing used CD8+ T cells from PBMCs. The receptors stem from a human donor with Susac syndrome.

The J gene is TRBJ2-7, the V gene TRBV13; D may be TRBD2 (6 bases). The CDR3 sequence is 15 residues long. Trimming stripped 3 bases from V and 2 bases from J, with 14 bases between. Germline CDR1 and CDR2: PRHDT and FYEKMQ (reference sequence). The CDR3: CASSFAGTDPYEQYF. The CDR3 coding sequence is TGTGCCAGCAGCTTCGCGGGGACCGACCCCTACGAGCAGTACTTC. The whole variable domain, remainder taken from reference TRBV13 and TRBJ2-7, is AAGVIQSPRHLIKEKRETATLKCYPIPRHDTVYWYQQGPGQDPQFLISFYEKMQSDKGSIPDRFSAQQFSDYHSELNMSSLELGDSALYFCASSFAGTDPYEQYFGPGTRLTVT.

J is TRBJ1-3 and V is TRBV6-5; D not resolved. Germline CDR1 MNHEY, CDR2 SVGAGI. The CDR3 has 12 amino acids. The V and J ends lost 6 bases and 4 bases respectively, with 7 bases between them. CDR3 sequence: CASSPSGNTIYF. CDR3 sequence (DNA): TGTGCCAGCAGCCCCTCGGGAAACACCATATATTTT.

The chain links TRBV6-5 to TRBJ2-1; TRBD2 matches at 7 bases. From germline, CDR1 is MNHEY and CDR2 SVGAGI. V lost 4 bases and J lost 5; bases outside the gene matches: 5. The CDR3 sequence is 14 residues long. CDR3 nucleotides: TGTGCCAGCAGTTCCACTGCGGGAGACAATGAGCAGTTCTTC. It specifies CASSSTAGDNEQFF.

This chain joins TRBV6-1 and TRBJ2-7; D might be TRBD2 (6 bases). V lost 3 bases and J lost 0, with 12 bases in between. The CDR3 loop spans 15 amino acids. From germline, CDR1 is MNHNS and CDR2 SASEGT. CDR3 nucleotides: TGTGCCAGCAGTGATCTGGGAGGATCCTCCTACGAGCAGTACTTC. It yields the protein CASSDLGGSSYEQYF.

CDR3 sequence: CASSPRGTELFF. The CDR3 DNA sequence: TGTGCCAGCAGCCCCAGAGGGACTGAGCTGTTTTTT. The chain recombines TRBV5-6 with TRBJ2-2; D perhaps matches TRBD2 (6 bases). The CDR3 runs 12 residues. Trimming left V 4 bases short and J 11 bases short, with 12 bases between. The germline CDR1 and CDR2 sequences are SGHDT and YYEEEE.

The CDR3 nucleotides read TGTGCCTGGAGGCGGTCATGGGAGCAGTTCTTC. Its protein product is CAWRRSWEQFF. The rearrangement uses TRBV30 and TRBJ2-1, with D uncertain. The CDR3 consists of 11 residues. Germline CDR1 is GTSNPN and CDR2 is SVGIG (reference sequence). Trimming pared 3 bases from V and 10 bases from J, leaving 10 bases between. The entire variable domain, with the rest obtained from reference TRBV30 and TRBJ2-1, is as follows: SQTIHQWPATLVQPVGSPLSLECTVEGTSNPNLYWYRQAAGRGLQLLFYSVGIGQISSEVPQNLSASRPQDRQFILSSKKLLLSDSGFYLCAWRRSWEQFFGPGTRLTVL.

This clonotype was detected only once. This chain's CDR3 is CASSQGTASYEQYF. CDR3 in DNA: TGTGCCAGCAGCCAAGGAACCGCTTCCTACGAGCAGTACTTC. V and J are TRBV3-1 and TRBJ2-7; D call uncertain. Germline CDR1 LGHDT, CDR2 YNNKEL (reference sequence). Trimming stripped 1 base from V and 1 base from J, with 8 bases between. This CDR3 has 14 amino acids.

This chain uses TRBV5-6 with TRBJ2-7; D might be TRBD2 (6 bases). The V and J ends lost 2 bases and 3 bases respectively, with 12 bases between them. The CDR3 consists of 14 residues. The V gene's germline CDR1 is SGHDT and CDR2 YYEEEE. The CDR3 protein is CASSFGGTLYEQYF. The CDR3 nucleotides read TGTGCCAGCAGCTTCGGGGGTACCCTCTACGAGCAGTACTTC.

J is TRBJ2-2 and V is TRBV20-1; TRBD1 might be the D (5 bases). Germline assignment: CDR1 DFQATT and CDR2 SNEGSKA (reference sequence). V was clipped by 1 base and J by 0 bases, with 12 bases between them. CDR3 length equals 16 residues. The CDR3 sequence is CSARVRTLANTGELFF. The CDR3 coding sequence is TGCAGTGCTAGAGTCCGGACACTCGCGAACACCGGGGAGCTGTTTTTT.

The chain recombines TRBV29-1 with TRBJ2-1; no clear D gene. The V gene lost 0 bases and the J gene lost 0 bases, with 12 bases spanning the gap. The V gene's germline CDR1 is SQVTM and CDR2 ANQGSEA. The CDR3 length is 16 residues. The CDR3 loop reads CSVEDLPSDSYNEQFF. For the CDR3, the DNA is TGCAGCGTTGAAGATCTCCCTAGTGACTCCTACAATGAGCAGTTCTTC.

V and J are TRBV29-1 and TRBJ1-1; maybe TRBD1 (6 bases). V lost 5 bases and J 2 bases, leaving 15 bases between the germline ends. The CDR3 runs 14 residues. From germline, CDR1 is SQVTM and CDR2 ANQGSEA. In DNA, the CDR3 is TGCAGCGTTTCAGGGGCTAGGGGAAACACTGAAGCTTTCTTT. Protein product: CSVSGARGNTEAFF.

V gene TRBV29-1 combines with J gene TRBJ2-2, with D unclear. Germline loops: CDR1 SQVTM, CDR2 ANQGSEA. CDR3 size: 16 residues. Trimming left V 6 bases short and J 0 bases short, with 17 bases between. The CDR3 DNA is TGCAGCGTCCCCCACCTAGACAACTCGAACACCGGGGAGCTGTTTTTT. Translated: CSVPHLDNSNTGELFF.

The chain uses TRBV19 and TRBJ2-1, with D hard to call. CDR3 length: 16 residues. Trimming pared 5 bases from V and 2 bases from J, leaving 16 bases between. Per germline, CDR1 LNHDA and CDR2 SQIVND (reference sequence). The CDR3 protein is CASSPPDFPTYNEQFF. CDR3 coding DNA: TGTGCCAGTAGTCCCCCCGACTTTCCGACCTACAATGAGCAGTTCTTC.

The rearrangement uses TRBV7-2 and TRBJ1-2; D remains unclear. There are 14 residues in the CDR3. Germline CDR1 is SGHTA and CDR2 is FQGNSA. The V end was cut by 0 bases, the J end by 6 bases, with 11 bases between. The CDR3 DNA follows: TGTGCCAGCAGCTTAGCTCCGGGTTCGGATGGCTACACCTTC. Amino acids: CASSLAPGSDGYTF.

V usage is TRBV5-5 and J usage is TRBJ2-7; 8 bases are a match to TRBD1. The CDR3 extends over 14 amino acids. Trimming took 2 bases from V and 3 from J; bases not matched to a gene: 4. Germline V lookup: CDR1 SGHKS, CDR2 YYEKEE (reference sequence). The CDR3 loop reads CASSFGQGDYEQYF. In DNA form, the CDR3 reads TGTGCCAGCAGCTTCGGACAGGGTGACTACGAGCAGTACTTC.

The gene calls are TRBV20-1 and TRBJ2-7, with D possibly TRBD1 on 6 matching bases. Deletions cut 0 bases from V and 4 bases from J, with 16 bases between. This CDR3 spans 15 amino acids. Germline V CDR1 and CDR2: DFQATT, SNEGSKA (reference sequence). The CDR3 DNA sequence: TGCAGTGCTAGAGATTATCAGGGGCAGGGTTACGAGCAGTACTTC. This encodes CSARDYQGQGYEQYF.

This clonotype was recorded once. The CDR3 coding sequence is TGCAGTGCTAAAGGGACTAGCGGGAGGGCCGATGGGTACGAGCAGTACTTC. Encoded protein: CSAKGTSGRADGYEQYF. This chain connects TRBV20-1 to TRBJ2-7; 16 bases agree with TRBD2. V shed 4 bases, J shed 4 bases, and the junction held 10 bases outside the gene matches. The CDR3 consists of 17 residues. CDR1 DFQATT and CDR2 SNEGSKA come from the germline V gene (reference sequence).

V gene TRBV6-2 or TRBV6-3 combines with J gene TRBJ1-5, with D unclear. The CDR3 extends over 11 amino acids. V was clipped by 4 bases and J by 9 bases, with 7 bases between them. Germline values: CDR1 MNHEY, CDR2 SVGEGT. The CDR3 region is CASSSPGPQHF. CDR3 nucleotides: TGTGCCAGCAGTTCCCCAGGGCCCCAGCATTTT.

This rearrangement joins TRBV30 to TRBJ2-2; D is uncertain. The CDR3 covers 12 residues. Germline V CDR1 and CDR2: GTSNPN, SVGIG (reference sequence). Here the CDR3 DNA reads TGTGGAGGTTTGGCCTGGGGCGGGGAGCTGTTTTTT. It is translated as CGGLAWGGELFF.

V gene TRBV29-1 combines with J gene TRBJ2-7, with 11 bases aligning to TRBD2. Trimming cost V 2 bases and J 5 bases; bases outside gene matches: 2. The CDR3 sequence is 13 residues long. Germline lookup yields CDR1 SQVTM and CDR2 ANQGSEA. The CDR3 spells CSVEMGLADEQYF. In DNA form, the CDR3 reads TGCAGCGTTGAAATGGGACTAGCGGACGAGCAGTACTTC.

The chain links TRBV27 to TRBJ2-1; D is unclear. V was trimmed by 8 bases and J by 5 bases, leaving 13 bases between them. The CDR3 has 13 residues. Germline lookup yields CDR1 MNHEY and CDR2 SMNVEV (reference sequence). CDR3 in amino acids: CASANGGNNEQFF. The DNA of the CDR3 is TGTGCCAGCGCCAATGGTGGGAACAATGAGCAGTTCTTC.

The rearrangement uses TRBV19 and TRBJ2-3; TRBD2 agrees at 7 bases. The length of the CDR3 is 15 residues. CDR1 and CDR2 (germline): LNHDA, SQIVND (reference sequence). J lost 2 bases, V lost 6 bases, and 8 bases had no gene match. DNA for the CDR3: TGTGCCAGTAGCCATAACCGGGACTACACAGATACGCAGTATTTT. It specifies CASSHNRDYTDTQYF.

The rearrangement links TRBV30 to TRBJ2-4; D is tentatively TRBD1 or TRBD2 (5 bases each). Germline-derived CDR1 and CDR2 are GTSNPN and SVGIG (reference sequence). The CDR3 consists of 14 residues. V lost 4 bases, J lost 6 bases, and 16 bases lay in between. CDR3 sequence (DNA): TGTGCCTGGATGATGGGGATTGGGGGAAACATTCAGTACTTC. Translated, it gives CAWMMGIGGNIQYF.

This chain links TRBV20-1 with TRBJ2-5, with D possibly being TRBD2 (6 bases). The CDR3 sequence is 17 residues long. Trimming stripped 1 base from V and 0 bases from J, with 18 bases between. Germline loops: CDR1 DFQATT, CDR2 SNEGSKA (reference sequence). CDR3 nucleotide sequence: TGCAGTGCTAGAGGGGGTGGTGGCGGGACGTACCAAGAGACCCAGTACTTC. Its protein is CSARGGGGGTYQETQYF.

CDR3 nucleotide sequence: TGCAGTGCCAACTGGCTGGGAGAGGGGGAGACCCAGTACTTC. Amino acids: CSANWLGEGETQYF. J is TRBJ2-5 and V is TRBV20-1; either TRBD1 or TRBD2 may fit D (5 bases each). CDR1 DFQATT and CDR2 SNEGSKA come from the germline V gene (reference sequence). Trimming removed 6 bases from V and 5 bases from J, with 19 bases in between. CDR3 length equals 14 residues.

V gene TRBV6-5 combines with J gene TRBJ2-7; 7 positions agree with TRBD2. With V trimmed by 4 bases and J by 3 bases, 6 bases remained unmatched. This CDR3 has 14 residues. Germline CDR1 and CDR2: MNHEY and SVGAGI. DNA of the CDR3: TGTGCCAGCAGTTTGGCGGGGGAGATCTACGAGCAGTACTTC. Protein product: CASSLAGEIYEQYF.

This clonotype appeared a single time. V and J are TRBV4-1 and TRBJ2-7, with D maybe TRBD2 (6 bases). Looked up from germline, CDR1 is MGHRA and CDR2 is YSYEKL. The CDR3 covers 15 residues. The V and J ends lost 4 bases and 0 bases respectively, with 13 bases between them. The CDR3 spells CASSRAGSTSYEQYF. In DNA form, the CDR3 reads TGCGCCAGCAGCCGCGCGGGATCCACCTCCTACGAGCAGTACTTC.